The clone carrying this T cell receptor (beta chain) is labeled as medium-sized. Antigen: not known. Other DNA sequences from this sample encode an identical CDR3 as well. The entry originates in a study of high-grade serous ovarian cancer treatment subgroups. General study points: Tumors within one patient showed repertoire similarity of roughly 0.11 to 0.8.

Clones were read by immunoSEQ multiplex PCR, and TCRdb kept only the in-frame ones, dropping some. The profile shows 8,000 or so clones, about 80% of them singletons. Germline values: CDR1 SGHVS, CDR2 FNYEAQ. CDR3 length equals 16 residues. V gave up 0 bases and J gave up 0 bases, with 10 bases separating them. Tumor tissue was taken before any definitive surgery or chemotherapy was given. V and J are TRBV7-6 and TRBJ2-3; no clear D gene. Material: tumor tissue. This receptor was obtained from a human donor with high-grade serous ovarian cancer. Written as DNA, the CDR3 is TGTGCCAGCAGCTTAGCGGTTCGTGGTAGCACAGATACGCAGTATTTT. This sequence encodes CASSLAVRGSTDTQYF.